The 30 T cell receptor beta chains below all came from one sample that was sequenced in a study of T cells in women clearing cervical HPV infection. Generated by immunoSEQ multiplex PCR, the TCRdb table keeps only in-frame clones and is missing some. This table holds tens of thousands of clones. Sequencing was performed on blood buffy coat. The receptors originated from a woman between 18 and 69 years old with a cervical HPV16 infection that either progressed to CIN3+ or cleared (not recorded which).

Worth noting for this clone: The read falls 3 residues short of the CDR3 end, and the missing part is taken from the germline J gene. V is TRBV30 and J is TRBJ2-1, with 13 positions matching TRBD2. The CDR3 length is 18 residues. From germline, CDR1 is GTSNPN and CDR2 SVGIG (reference sequence). V trimming: 3 bases; J trimming: 2 bases; junction bases outside the gene matches: 10. CDR3 bases read: TGTGCCTGGAGGTGGCGACTAGCGGGGGGTCCCCCCTACAATGAG. It codes for CAWRWRLAGGPPYNE. The CDR3 in full is CAWRWRLAGGPPYNEQFF. Based on the CDR3 plus reference TRBV30 and TRBJ2-1, the full variable domain is SQTIHQWPATLVQPVGSPLSLECTVEGTSNPNLYWYRQAAGRGLQLLFYSVGIGQISSEVPQNLSASRPQDRQFILSSKKLLLSDSGFYLCAWRWRLAGGPPYNEQFFGPGTRLTVL.

As for this clone: Read data end 3 residues before the CDR3 end; the end is taken from the germline J gene. The chain combines TRBV10-3 with TRBJ2-3; possible D gene TRBD1, 5 bases. Germline CDR1 reads ENHRY; CDR2 reads SYGVKD. The CDR3 length is 12 residues. This CDR3 is CAISVGVETQYF. The sequenced part of the CDR3 DNA is TGTGCCATCAGTGTAGGGGTGGAGACG.

Concerning this clone itself: With the read ending 3 residues before the CDR3 end, the germline J gene is used to fill in that end. The rearrangement joins TRBV5-1 to TRBJ1-2; TRBD1 might be the D (6 bases). Germline CDR1 SGHRS, CDR2 YFSETQ. The CDR3 has 15 amino acids. CDR3: CASSSTPGQGGGYTF. The CDR3 DNA, read in part, is TGCGCCAGCAGCTCGACCCCCGGACAAGGGGGAGGC.

To note about this clone: The read comes to an end 3 residues before the CDR3 does, leaving the germline J gene to fill in the end. The chain employs TRBV11-2 and TRBJ2-1, with 8 bases that match TRBD2. CDR1 SGHAT and CDR2 FQNNGV come from the germline V gene. The length of the CDR3 is 15 residues. V dropped 3 bases and J dropped 0; count of bases not matched to a gene: 1. The CDR3 is CASSFSGGSYNEQFF. Incomplete CDR3 DNA: TGTGCCAGCAGCTTCAGCGGGGGCTCCTACAATGAG.

A word on this clone: The CDR3 goes on 3 residues after the read ends, and that part is filled in from the germline J gene. This chain joins TRBV4-2 and TRBJ2-5; maybe TRBD1 (6 bases). V lost 1 base and J 2 bases, leaving 8 bases between the germline ends. The CDR3 loop spans 14 amino acids. CDR1 LGHNA and CDR2 YNFKEQ come from the germline V gene. CDR3 bases read: TGTGCCAGCAGCCAAGCAGGGGCACAAGAGACC. Its translation is CASSQAGAQET. The full CDR3 protein reads CASSQAGAQETQYF.

Notes on this clone: The read terminates 3 residues ahead of where the CDR3 ends, so the germline J gene completes it. The chain uses TRBV29-1 and TRBJ2-1; 13 bases line up with TRBD2. Germline V gene data show CDR1 as SQVTM and CDR2 as ANQGSEA. The V and J ends lost 4 bases and 8 bases, in that order; junction bases with no gene match: 5. The CDR3 extends over 14 amino acids. The CDR3 loop reads CSVGDGLAGDEQFF. The CDR3 bases that were read are TGCAGCGTTGGTGACGGACTAGCGGGGGATGAG.

For this clone: The read ends 3 residues early relative to the CDR3; the germline J gene fills the gap. The identical CDR3 is also encoded by other nucleotide sequences in the sample. The rearrangement joins TRBV20-1 to TRBJ1-3; D might be TRBD1 (5 bases). The CDR3 is 14 amino acids. V was clipped by 2 bases and J by 4 bases, with 12 bases between them. The V gene's germline CDR1 is DFQATT and CDR2 SNEGSKA (reference sequence). CDR3 sequence reads: CSARHGGVGNTIYF. Incomplete CDR3 DNA: TGCAGTGCTAGACATGGGGGGGTAGGAAACACC.

About this clone: From the germline J gene comes the end of the CDR3, since the read stops 3 residues before it. This chain links TRBV29-1 with TRBJ2-3, with TRBD1 identical over 7 bases. Germline-derived CDR1 and CDR2 are SQVTM and ANQGSEA. The CDR3 runs 13 residues. J was trimmed by 2 bases and V by 8 bases; bases with no gene match: 7. The CDR3 sequence is CSLRDSHTDTQYF. The part of the CDR3 DNA that was read is TGCAGCCTCCGGGACAGCCACACAGATACG.

About this clone itself: From the germline J gene comes the end of the CDR3, since the read stops 3 residues before it. The chain uses TRBV6-2 or TRBV6-3 and TRBJ1-1; possible D gene TRBD1, 6 bases. The CDR3 runs to 12 residues. Germline CDR1 is MNHEY and CDR2 is SVGEGT. V gave up 9 bases and J gave up 5 bases, with 13 bases separating them. CDR3 sequence reads: CASGTLGTEAFF. CDR3 DNA (partial): TGTGCCAGTGGGACATTGGGGACTGAA.

CDR3 DNA (partial): TGTGCCAGCAGCTTAACAGGGGCGGTCGGGGAG. Its translation is CASSLTGAVGE. The entire CDR3 protein is CASSLTGAVGELFF. The genes are TRBV11-3 and TRBJ2-2, with 7 bases that match TRBD1. The CDR3 end is not reached by the read, which stops 3 residues before it; the germline J gene fills it in. There are 14 residues in the CDR3. CDR1 and CDR2 (germline): SGHNT, YENEEA. Trimming cost V 2 bases and J 7 bases; bases outside gene matches: 4. The variable domain in full, completed from reference TRBV11-3 and TRBJ2-2, reads EAGVVQSPRYKIIEKKQPVAFWCNPISGHNTLYWYLQNLGQGPELLIRYENEEAVDDSQLPKDRFSAERLKGVDSTLKIQPAELGDSAVYLCASSLTGAVGELFFGEGSRLTVL.

Concerning this clone itself: With the read ending 3 residues before the CDR3 end, the germline J gene is used to fill in that end. V and J are TRBV7-8 and TRBJ2-7, with 9 nucleotides matching TRBD2. Germline CDR1 and CDR2: SGHVS and FQNEAQ. Germline trimming cut 5 bases from V and 3 bases from J; bases unmatched to any gene: 11. The CDR3 is 16 residues long. The CDR3 sequence: CASSASGTSTSYEQYF. The covered CDR3 bases are TGTGCCAGCAGCGCCTCCGGGACTAGCACCAGCTACGAG.

On this clone itself: Read coverage stops 3 residues before the CDR3 terminus; the germline J gene supplies the remainder. This sequence joins TRBV23-1 and TRBJ1-3; 9 bases are a match to TRBD1. TRBV23-1 is sorted into the ORF group, with uncertain function. The junction had 17 bases not matched to a gene; V was cut back by 7 bases and J by 1 base. This CDR3 spans 19 amino acids. CDR3 loop: CASTRWGQGTYYSGNTIYF. The CDR3 DNA, read in part, is TGCGCCAGCACCCGATGGGGACAGGGTACTTATTATTCTGGAAACACC.

Of note for this clone: Its ends do not fully match the called genes, so a read error is possible. With the read ending 3 residues before the CDR3 end, the germline J gene is used to fill in that end. This sample includes further DNA sequences coding for the same CDR3. The genes are TRBV23-1 and TRBJ1-3; tentative D call: TRBD1 (6 bases). TRBV23-1 qualifies as an ORF whose function is uncertain. The CDR3 consists of 20 residues. The part of the CDR3 DNA that was read is TGCGCCAGCAGTCAATCACGGGGCGGACAGCCAGTCTACTCTGGAAACACA. Amino acid sequence: CASSQSRGGQPVYSGNT. The whole CDR3 region reads CASSQSRGGQPVYSGNTIYF.

As for this clone: Read data end 3 residues before the CDR3 end; the end is taken from the germline J gene. The chain links TRBV7-3 to TRBJ1-1; D possibly corresponds to TRBD1 (6 bases). In germline, CDR1 is SGHTA, CDR2 FQGTGA. The V and J ends lost 5 bases and 0 bases respectively, with 16 bases between them. This CDR3 is 16 amino acids long. The CDR3 here is CASSIRGGAMNTEAFF. The covered CDR3 bases are TGTGCCAGCAGCATACGGGGGGGGGCGATGAACACTGAA.

About this clone: The read terminates 3 residues before the CDR3 end, so the remaining end is supplied by the germline J gene. The rearrangement links TRBV20-1 to TRBJ2-1; 8 positions agree with TRBD2. This CDR3 contains 15 residues. Unmatched junction bases numbered 9, after V lost 3 bases and J lost 5 bases. The germline gives CDR1 DFQATT, CDR2 SNEGSKA (reference sequence). CDR3 region: CSARRGSGGDNEQFF. The covered CDR3 bases are TGCAGTGCTAGGCGCGGCAGCGGGGGTGACAATGAG.

Concerning this clone: The sequenced fragment ends 3 residues before the CDR3 boundary, so the rest is inferred from the germline J gene. The chain has TRBV5-1 and TRBJ1-4; D remains unclear. Germline lookup yields CDR1 SGHRS and CDR2 YFSETQ. The CDR3 has 15 amino acids. Incomplete CDR3 DNA: TGCGCCAGCAGCTTGCGTCCTGGCCAGGATTCACCA. Protein sequence: CASSLRPGQDSP. Given in full, the CDR3 is CASSLRPGQDSPLFF.

Concerning this clone itself: The CDR3 is cut off 3 residues early in the read; its end comes from the germline J gene. This sequence joins TRBV20-1 and TRBJ1-2, with 8 bases lining up with TRBD1. V was clipped by 1 base and J by 3 bases; unmatched bases: 10. Germline V gives CDR1 DFQATT, CDR2 SNEGSKA (reference sequence). The CDR3 totals 16 residues. The CDR3 here is CSARGTPGQDHYGYTF. Partial CDR3 DNA: TGCAGTGCTAGAGGGACCCCGGGACAGGATCACTATGGC.

To note about this clone: From the germline J gene comes the end of the CDR3, since the read stops 3 residues before it. V is TRBV7-9 and J is TRBJ2-7; maybe TRBD1 (6 bases). V was pared by 5 bases and J by 6 bases, with 17 bases between. This CDR3 region has 14 residues. Germline CDR1 SEHNR, CDR2 FQNEAQ (reference sequence). The part of the CDR3 DNA that was read is TGTGCCAGCAGCCCTGGGGGCCCGGTTCCCGAG. Translation gives CASSPGGPVPE. The whole CDR3 protein is CASSPGGPVPEQYF.

About this clone: The read ends 3 residues before the CDR3 terminus; that terminus is restored from the germline J gene. The chain carries TRBV4-2 and TRBJ2-1; 10 bases align to TRBD2. CDR1 is LGHNA and CDR2 is YNFKEQ in the germline V gene. This CDR3 region has 17 residues. V lost 4 bases and J lost 0; bases outside the gene matches: 6. The CDR3 protein is CASSLTSGKPSYNEQFF. The DNA read from the CDR3 is TGTGCCAGCAGCCTTACTAGCGGGAAGCCCTCCTACAATGAG.

The CDR3: CASSVAGQETQYF. The sequenced part of the CDR3 DNA is TGTGCCAGCAGCGTAGCCGGCCAAGAGACC. The rearrangement links TRBV9 to TRBJ2-5; unclear D gene. The read ends 3 residues early relative to the CDR3; the germline J gene fills the gap. The CDR3 is made up of 13 amino acids. V lost 0 bases to trimming and J lost 1 base, with 4 bases between them. Germline V lookup: CDR1 SGDLS, CDR2 YYNGEE.

This clone is called medium-sized (0.01 to 0.1%) based on its frequency. The DNA ends 3 residues before the CDR3 does, and the rest of the CDR3 is filled in from the germline J gene. This sequence joins TRBV5-1 and TRBJ1-6; a possible D gene is TRBD1 (6 bases). Germline CDR1 SGHRS, CDR2 YFSETQ. The CDR3 has 14 residues. V shed 4 bases and J shed 6 bases, with 11 bases lying between them. CDR3 residues: CASSDRPGNSPLHF. Incomplete CDR3 DNA: TGCGCCAGCAGCGACAGGCCAGGTAATTCACCC.

As to this clone: The CDR3 end falls 3 residues outside the read, so it is completed with the germline J gene. The V gene is TRBV5-6, the J gene TRBJ2-7, with 7 bases matching TRBD2. Germline-derived CDR1 and CDR2 are SGHDT and YYEEEE. Germline trimming cut 1 base from V and 5 bases from J; bases unmatched to any gene: 9. The CDR3 extends over 15 amino acids. Incomplete CDR3 DNA: TGTGCCAGCAGCTTGTGGCTAGCGGTATCCCACGAG. Residues: CASSLWLAVSHE. The entire CDR3 reads CASSLWLAVSHEQYF.

CDR3 sequence: CASSSDRAGGTAFF. The sequenced CDR3 bases are TGTGCCAGCTCATCGGACAGGGCAGGCGGGACA. J is TRBJ1-1 and V is TRBV18; 8 bases line up with TRBD1. The observed sequence ends 3 residues before the CDR3 terminus, with the missing tail filled in from the germline J gene. The CDR3 covers 14 residues. Germline V lookup: CDR1 KGHSH, CDR2 LQKENI.

In regard to this clone: Sequencing ends 3 residues short of the CDR3 end; the germline J gene provides the rest. This chain links TRBV14 with TRBJ2-7, with 7 bases aligning to TRBD2. V lost 1 base to trimming and J lost 2 bases; unmatched junction nucleotides: 5. The CDR3 covers 15 residues. Germline CDR1 SGHDN, CDR2 FVKESK. CDR3 amino acids: CASSQAGTIPYEQYF. The sequenced part of the CDR3 DNA is TGTGCCAGCAGCCAAGCCGGGACTATACCCTACGAG.

Turning to this clone: The read ends 3 residues before the CDR3 terminus; that terminus is restored from the germline J gene. V gene TRBV2 combines with J gene TRBJ1-2; TRBD1 agrees at 7 bases. Trimming at V came to 8 bases and at J to 2 bases, leaving 14 bases not matched to a gene. The CDR3 is 16 amino acids. CDR1 and CDR2 from the germline V gene are SNHLY and FYNNEI. The part of the CDR3 DNA that was read is TGTGCCAGCGCCAACACTAGGGTGGGACAGAACTATGGC. Protein sequence: CASANTRVGQNYG. The CDR3 in full is CASANTRVGQNYGYTF.

Notes on this clone: The read terminates 3 residues before the CDR3 end, so the remaining end is supplied by the germline J gene. The V gene is TRBV5-4, the J gene TRBJ2-7, with TRBD2 matching 8 bases. This CDR3 comprises 15 residues. J gave up 3 bases and V 0 bases, and 5 bases lay outside the gene matches. Germline V gives CDR1 SGHNT, CDR2 YYREEE (reference sequence). The CDR3 reads CASSLGSGGNYEQYF. CDR3 DNA (partial): TGTGCCAGCAGCTTGGGGTCGGGGGGGAACTACGAG.

Comments on this clone: The read stops 3 residues short of the end of the CDR3; the missing end is completed from the germline J gene. J is TRBJ2-7 and V is TRBV19, with D tentatively TRBD2 (6 bases). The ends were cut back, 8 bases at V and 0 bases at J, with 20 bases in the middle. CDR1 is LNHDA and CDR2 is SQIVND in the germline V gene (reference sequence). The CDR3 length is 16 residues. CDR3 in amino acids: CASAIGSSRGSYEQYF. The covered CDR3 bases are TGTGCCAGTGCTATCGGGAGTTCAAGGGGCTCCTACGAG.

With respect to this clone: The read ends 3 residues early relative to the CDR3; the germline J gene fills the gap. The chain employs TRBV27 and TRBJ1-1; 7 nucleotides match TRBD1. Germline-derived CDR1 and CDR2 are MNHEY and SMNVEV (reference sequence). Trimming cost V 8 bases and J 1 base; bases outside gene matches: 16. The CDR3 consists of 17 residues. The DNA read from the CDR3 is TGTGCCAGCGGTACAGGGGTTCAAATCAACCAGAACACTGAA. Its protein product is CASGTGVQINQNTE. The whole CDR3 region reads CASGTGVQINQNTEAFF.

About this clone: A junction end diverges from the germline sequence, so it may reflect a read error. The read falls 3 residues short of the CDR3 end, and the missing part is taken from the germline J gene. At the DNA level, this CDR3 is encoded by other sequences in the same sample as well. The genes are TRBV18 and TRBJ1-3, with TRBD1 matching over 7 bases. The germline V gene encodes CDR1 KGHSH and CDR2 LQKENI. The CDR3 is 15 residues long. The sequenced CDR3 bases are TGTGCCAGCTCACCAAGAACAGGGGAGGTGGACACG. It encodes CASSPRTGEVDT. In full, the CDR3 reads CASSPRTGEVDTIYF.

As regards this clone: The junction departs from germline at one end; a sequencing error may be responsible. Other DNA sequences in this specimen translate into the identical CDR3. Here the CDR3 reads CASREQGYGNTIYF. The part of the CDR3 DNA that was read is TGTGCCAGCAGGGAACAGGGTTATGGAAACACA. V and J are TRBV5-6 and TRBJ1-3, with D perhaps matching TRBD1 (6 bases). The read ends 3 residues early relative to the CDR3; the germline J gene fills the gap. The CDR3 runs 14 residues. Germline V gene lookup returns CDR1 SGHDT and CDR2 YYEEEE. The variable domain in full, completed from reference TRBV5-6 and TRBJ1-3, reads DAGVTQSPTHLIKTRGQQVTLRCSPKSGHDTVSWYQQALGQGPQFIFQYYEEEERQRGNFPDRFSGHQFPNYSSELNVNALLLGDSALYLCASREQGYGNTIYFGEGSWLTVV.